Shown below are 22 T cell receptor beta chains from a single sample sequenced in a study of cytomegalovirus exposure and HLA in healthy donors. In the PCR, 60 Vbeta and 13 Jbeta primers were used. The repertoire was sequenced with immunoSEQ multiplex PCR; TCRdb's copy has only in-frame clones and lacks some. The data hold fewer than 200,000 clones, with 70% to 90% observed a single time. Sequenced input: PBMCs. The receptors stem from a woman between 25 and 40 years old in good health and CMV-seronegative.

The V gene is TRBV6-4, the J gene TRBJ2-1; 8 bases map to TRBD1. Germline lookup yields CDR1 MRHNA and CDR2 SNTAGT. Trimming at V came to 6 bases and at J to 4 bases, leaving 8 bases not matched to a gene. The CDR3 loop spans 15 amino acids. CDR3 protein: CASSDGQGPYNEQFF. The CDR3 DNA follows: TGTGCCAGCAGCGACGGACAGGGCCCTTACAATGAGCAGTTCTTC.

The chain is built from TRBV28 and TRBJ1-5; 9 bases align to TRBD1. This CDR3 spans 14 amino acids. Germline V gene lookup returns CDR1 MDHEN and CDR2 SYDVKM. Trimming at V came to 5 bases and at J to 6 bases, leaving 5 bases not matched to a gene. The CDR3 reads CASSHRGLGQPQHF. The CDR3 DNA is TGTGCCAGCAGTCACAGGGGGCTCGGTCAGCCCCAGCATTTT. The whole variable domain, filled in from reference TRBV28 and TRBJ1-5, reads DVKVTQSSRYLVKRTGEKVFLECVQDMDHENMFWYRQDPGLGLRLIYFSYDVKMKEKGDIPEGYSVSREKKERFSLILESASTNQTSMYLCASSHRGLGQPQHFGDGTRLSIL.

A single count supports this clone. The chain combines TRBV5-4 with TRBJ2-5, with D tentatively TRBD1 (6 bases). The V gene's germline CDR1 is SGHNT and CDR2 YYREEE (reference sequence). This CDR3 has 15 residues. Trimming pared 2 bases from V and 5 bases from J, leaving 16 bases between. CDR3 DNA: TGTGCCAGCAGCTTTGAGGGGGACGCGTGGGAGACCCAGTACTTC. Its translation is CASSFEGDAWETQYF.

The CDR3: CASSYEQERMNTEAFF. The DNA of the CDR3 is TGTGCCAGCAGTTACGAGCAGGAACGGATGAACACTGAAGCTTTCTTT. The V gene is TRBV6-5, the J gene TRBJ1-1; D remains unclear. Germline values: CDR1 MNHEY, CDR2 SVGAGI. The CDR3 is 16 amino acids. With 2 bases removed from V and 0 bases from J, the gap between germline ends came to 13 bases.

This clone was detected a few times. V is TRBV4-3 and J is TRBJ2-7; D gene unclear. The CDR3 has 15 residues. CDR1 and CDR2 (germline): LGHNA, YSLEER. Trimming stripped 0 bases from V and 2 bases from J, with 11 bases between. CDR3 bases: TGCGCCAGCAGCCAAGAAACACAGAGAACCTACGAGCAGTACTTC. The encoded protein is CASSQETQRTYEQYF.

The J gene is TRBJ2-5, the V gene TRBV10-3; 12 bases are shared with TRBD1. The CDR3 extends over 15 amino acids. In germline, CDR1 is ENHRY, CDR2 SYGVKD. The V and J ends lost 10 bases and 4 bases, in that order; junction bases with no gene match: 10. For the CDR3, the DNA is TGTGCCACCTCATCCGGGACAGGGGGCGGAGAGACCCAGTACTTC. Protein product: CATSSGTGGGETQYF.

The J gene is TRBJ2-1, the V gene TRBV6-6; TRBD2 matches 8 bases. Germline V gene lookup returns CDR1 MNHNY and CDR2 SVGAGI (reference sequence). The CDR3 covers 13 residues. Trimming at V came to 6 bases and at J to 5 bases, leaving 3 bases not matched to a gene. The CDR3 reads CASRGTSDNEQFF. CDR3 DNA sequence: TGTGCCAGCAGGGGGACTAGTGACAATGAGCAGTTCTTC.

The chain joins TRBV30 to TRBJ2-5, with unresolved D. Germline-derived CDR1 and CDR2 are GTSNPN and SVGIG (reference sequence). This CDR3 contains 14 residues. With 1 base removed from V and 5 bases from J, the gap between germline ends came to 14 bases. CDR3 bases: TGTGCCTGGAGTGGGTGGGTCTTCGGGGAGACCCAGTACTTC. Translation: CAWSGWVFGETQYF.

The chain combines TRBV29-1 with TRBJ1-1; 7 nucleotides agree with TRBD1. The CDR3 consists of 17 residues. The J segment lost 0 bases and the V segment lost 0 bases, leaving 10 bases of the junction unmatched. CDR1 is SQVTM, CDR2 ANQGSEA, per germline. CDR3 amino acids: CSVEEVGTVRMNTEAFF. The CDR3 DNA follows: TGCAGCGTTGAAGAGGTTGGGACAGTACGCATGAACACTGAAGCTTTCTTT. The variable domain in full, completed from reference TRBV29-1 and TRBJ1-1, reads SAVISQKPSRDICQRGTSLTIQCQVDSQVTMMFWYRQQPGQSLTLIATANQGSEATYESGFVIDKFPISRPNLTFSTLTVSNMSPEDSSIYLCSVEEVGTVRMNTEAFFGQGTRLTVV.

V is TRBV18 and J is TRBJ2-7; 11 bases match TRBD1. The junction had 2 bases not matched to a gene; V was cut back by 6 bases and J by 4 bases. The CDR3 covers 13 residues. In germline, CDR1 is KGHSH, CDR2 LQKENI. The CDR3 DNA sequence: TGTGCCAGCTCCGGGACAGGGGGGTACGAGCAGTACTTC. Its translation is CASSGTGGYEQYF.

The chain couples TRBV6-6 to TRBJ1-5; 7 bases map to TRBD1. The CDR3 is 13 amino acids. With 6 bases clipped from V and 3 bases from J, the junction kept 2 bases outside the gene matches. Germline V lookup: CDR1 MNHNY, CDR2 SVGAGI (reference sequence). The CDR3, as DNA: TGTGCCAGCAGGACAGGGTACAATCAGCCCCAGCATTTT. This encodes CASRTGYNQPQHF.

The gene calls are TRBV7-9 and TRBJ2-1; a weak D match, TRBD2 (5 bases). From germline, CDR1 is SEHNR and CDR2 FQNEAQ (reference sequence). V was clipped by 1 base and J by 0 bases, with 13 bases between them. The CDR3 runs to 17 residues. This CDR3 reads CASSLEAAESSYNEQFF. CDR3 nucleotide sequence: TGTGCCAGCAGCTTAGAAGCGGCTGAGAGCTCCTACAATGAGCAGTTCTTC.

The J gene is TRBJ2-3, the V gene TRBV7-9; a weak D match, TRBD2 (5 bases). This CDR3 is built from 14 residues. Germline loops: CDR1 SEHNR, CDR2 FQNEAQ (reference sequence). The V end was cut by 3 bases, the J end by 2 bases, with 9 bases between. In DNA form, the CDR3 reads TGTGCCAGCAGCTTCGGGGAGCACACAGATACGCAGTATTTT. It yields the protein CASSFGEHTDTQYF.

Note on this clone: At the DNA level, this CDR3 is encoded by other sequences in the same sample as well. The genes are TRBV9 and TRBJ2-3; tentative D call: TRBD2 (7 bases). V was cut by 0 bases and J by 2 bases, with 10 bases left in between. The CDR3 has 15 residues. Per the germline V gene, CDR1 is SGDLS and CDR2 is YYNGEE. The CDR3 DNA is TGTGCCAGCAGCGTAGGTGGGGGGGCCACAGATACGCAGTATTTT. This gives the protein CASSVGGGATDTQYF.

Of note for this clone: One end of the junction is discordant with germline, which a read error may explain. The rearrangement links TRBV7-9 to TRBJ2-1; 9 bases fit TRBD2. CDR3 length equals 14 residues. Germline V gives CDR1 SEHNR, CDR2 FQNEAQ (reference sequence). The CDR3 bases are TGTTCCAGCAGCTCGGCGGGAGGGCCTTCTGAGCAGTTCTTC. Protein: CSSSSAGGPSEQFF.

The V and J genes are TRBV11-3 and TRBJ2-3, with a tentative D call TRBD2 (5 bases). Deletions cut 4 bases from V and 0 bases from J, with 23 bases between. The CDR3 is 19 residues long. The germline CDR1 and CDR2 sequences are SGHNT and YENEEA. The CDR3 nucleotides read TGTGCCAGCAGCTCCCTCATACTGAAGATAAGCGGAAGCACAGATACGCAGTATTTT. It translates to CASSSLILKISGSTDTQYF. Filled out from reference TRBV11-3 and TRBJ2-3, the complete variable domain reads EAGVVQSPRYKIIEKKQPVAFWCNPISGHNTLYWYLQNLGQGPELLIRYENEEAVDDSQLPKDRFSAERLKGVDSTLKIQPAELGDSAVYLCASSSLILKISGSTDTQYFGPGTRLTVL.

The chain combines TRBV27 with TRBJ2-7, with a weak D call TRBD1 (6 bases). Trimming shortened V by 2 bases and J by 4 bases, and 15 bases separated the two germline ends. Germline lookup yields CDR1 MNHEY and CDR2 SMNVEV (reference sequence). CDR3 length: 15 residues. The CDR3 sequence is CASSLRQGYMYEQYF. For the CDR3, the DNA is TGTGCCAGCAGTTTACGCCAGGGGTATATGTACGAGCAGTACTTC.

CDR3 coding DNA: TGTGCCAGCAGTTACTCGAGTTCCGGGGGGACCCAGTACTTC. Translated, it gives CASSYSSSGGTQYF. The chain is built from TRBV6-5 and TRBJ2-5, with D possibly TRBD2 on 6 matching bases. Germline loops: CDR1 MNHEY, CDR2 SVGAGI. The V end lost 0 bases, the J end lost 7 bases, and 12 bases lay between the germline ends. The CDR3 contains 14 residues.

Turning to this clone: The junction differs from germline at one of its ends, possibly a read error. This rearrangement joins TRBV7-9 to TRBJ2-2; 8 bases fit TRBD1. CDR1 and CDR2 from the germline V gene are SEHNR and FQNEAQ (reference sequence). The CDR3 length is 16 residues. The CDR3 here is CSSHTELRQGHRELFF. CDR3 coding DNA: TGTTCCAGCCACACAGAATTACGACAGGGGCACCGGGAGCTGTTTTTT.

CDR3 sequence (DNA): TGTGCCAGCAGCTCCACAGGGTCATCTAACTATGGCTACACCTTC. Protein sequence: CASSSTGSSNYGYTF. J is TRBJ1-2 and V is TRBV7-9; D is perhaps TRBD1 (6 bases). Germline V lookup: CDR1 SEHNR, CDR2 FQNEAQ (reference sequence). The CDR3 has 15 residues. The ends were cut back, 4 bases at V and 0 bases at J, with 12 bases in the middle. Full variable domain (missing parts from reference TRBV7-9 and TRBJ1-2): DTGVSQNPRHKITKRGQNVTFRCDPISEHNRLYWYRQTLGQGPEFLTYFQNEAQLEKSRLLSDRFSAERPKGSFSTLEIQRTEQGDSAMYLCASSSTGSSNYGYTFGSGTRLTVV.

V usage is TRBV10-3 and J usage is TRBJ1-1, with D maybe TRBD1 (5 bases). This CDR3 has 15 residues. Looked up from germline, CDR1 is ENHRY and CDR2 is SYGVKD. Trimming shortened V by 0 bases and J by 6 bases, and 14 bases separated the two germline ends. The CDR3: CAISESGQGRSEAFF. In DNA form, the CDR3 reads TGTGCCATCAGTGAGTCCGGGCAGGGTAGATCTGAAGCTTTCTTT.

This clone was detected only a few times. The rearrangement joins TRBV15 to TRBJ1-2; 10 nucleotides align to TRBD1. The V and J ends lost 6 bases and 7 bases, in that order; junction bases with no gene match: 8. Germline V gene data show CDR1 as LNHNV and CDR2 as YYDKDF (reference sequence). There are 14 residues in the CDR3. The CDR3 DNA reads as TGTGCCACCAGGTCACGGGACAGGGGTTTTGGCTACACCTTC. The encoded protein is CATRSRDRGFGYTF.